The 18 T cell receptor beta chains below come from one sample, sequenced in a study of T cells in Graves' hyperthyroidism and ophthalmopathy. The TCR beta CDR3 regions underwent amplification using RNA transcripts as the source. Carried out on the TCR CDR3, a first-round RT-PCR used the HTBI primer set. TCRdb reprocessed the multiplex PCR reads via MiXCR and lists one record per CDR3 protein. The repertoire holds more than 300,000 distinct CDR3 sequences, approximately 17% seen once, with 40% to 45% in the top ten. The sample taken for sequencing was blood. The receptors were sampled from a young man with Graves' ophthalmopathy.

This clonotype has a handful of counts. This rearrangement joins TRBV9 to TRBJ2-7, with 7 bases lining up with TRBD1. Germline CDR1 SGDLS, CDR2 YYNGEE. There are 14 residues in the CDR3. J gave up 6 bases and V 0 bases, and 6 bases lay outside the gene matches. The CDR3 is CASSVARQGSEQYF. CDR3 nucleotide sequence: TGTGCCAGCAGCGTAGCCCGACAGGGATCCGAGCAGTACTTC.

This clonotype has ten or more counts. This sequence joins TRBV28 and TRBJ1-2; 8 nucleotides align to TRBD1. The germline CDR1 and CDR2 sequences are MDHEN and SYDVKM. The CDR3 has 15 amino acids. Trimming at V came to 6 bases and at J to 4 bases, leaving 10 bases not matched to a gene. The CDR3 DNA is TGTGCCAGCAGCTACGAGGACAGGGTAGTCTATGGCTACACCTTC. Amino acid sequence: CASSYEDRVVYGYTF.

This clonotype has at least ten counts. This chain joins TRBV7-9 and TRBJ1-2; 7 bases fit TRBD1. J was trimmed by 9 bases and V by 5 bases; bases with no gene match: 12. Germline V gives CDR1 SEHNR, CDR2 FQNEAQ (reference sequence). This CDR3 is built from 14 residues. In DNA, the CDR3 is TGTGCCAGCAGCGTACTTCAGGGGGTTATCAGCTACACCTTC. This gives the protein CASSVLQGVISYTF.

This clonotype was found a few times. The V gene is TRBV12-3 or TRBV12-4, the J gene TRBJ2-1; D is possibly TRBD2 (5 bases). V shed 5 bases and J shed 12 bases, with 17 bases lying between them. The length of the CDR3 is 13 residues. The CDR3 region has the DNA TGTGCCAGCAGTGCAAGGTCGGGGTCCCGGCAGTTCTTC. Translation gives CASSARSGSRQFF.

This clonotype was picked up many times. This chain uses TRBV11-1 with TRBJ2-1; D remains unclear. V was shortened by 7 bases and J by 4 bases, with 17 bases between the two germline ends. Germline V gene lookup returns CDR1 SGHAT and CDR2 FQDESV (reference sequence). CDR3 length: 15 amino acids. CDR3 region: CASNDVRSPYNEQFF. As DNA, the CDR3 is TGTGCCAGCAACGATGTTCGGTCCCCTTACAATGAGCAGTTCTTC.

This clonotype was seen only a few times. CDR3 bases: TGTGCCAGCTCTCTAATGGCAGGGGGCCAAGACACCATATATTTT. It yields the protein CASSLMAGGQDTIYF. The chain carries TRBV18 and TRBJ1-3, with 8 bases lining up with TRBD1. Germline V gene lookup returns CDR1 KGHSH and CDR2 LQKENI. The CDR3 has 15 amino acids. The V and J ends lost 6 bases and 8 bases, in that order; junction bases with no gene match: 12.

V is TRBV7-9 and J is TRBJ2-4; perhaps TRBD1 as D (6 bases). The CDR3 runs 16 residues. The germline gives CDR1 SEHNR, CDR2 FQNEAQ (reference sequence). The germline V and J ends were trimmed by 5 bases and 0 bases, with 14 bases remaining between them. The CDR3 nucleotides are TGTGCCAGCAGCACCCAGAAGGGGGTAGCCAAAAACATTCAGTACTTC. It is translated as CASSTQKGVAKNIQYF.

This chain uses TRBV7-8 with TRBJ2-5; TRBD1 aligns across 8 bases. Germline CDR1 and CDR2: SGHVS and FQNEAQ. V gave up 0 bases and J gave up 4 bases; unmatched junction bases: 7. The CDR3 consists of 16 residues. The CDR3 region is CASSLATTGGTETQYF. DNA of the CDR3: TGTGCCAGCAGCTTAGCGACCACAGGGGGGACAGAGACCCAGTACTTC.

This clonotype occurred many times. The rearrangement uses TRBV6-1 and TRBJ1-5; 8 bases agree with TRBD1. After removal of 6 bases from V and 6 bases from J, the junction contained 7 bases not matched to a gene. The CDR3 extends over 14 amino acids. The germline CDR1 and CDR2 sequences are MNHNS and SASEGT. The CDR3 loop reads CASRLTGGSQPQHF. CDR3 in DNA: TGTGCCAGCAGACTCACAGGGGGAAGTCAGCCCCAGCATTTT.

The rearrangement links TRBV5-4 to TRBJ2-3; D gene ambiguous. V shed 4 bases and J shed 2 bases, with 14 bases lying between them. CDR1 is SGHNT, CDR2 YYREEE, per germline (reference sequence). The CDR3 length is 15 residues. The chain's CDR3 is CASSISSLNTDTQYF. The CDR3 DNA follows: TGTGCCAGCAGCATCTCCTCCCTGAACACAGATACGCAGTATTTT.

The chain has TRBV3-1 and TRBJ2-6, with D unclear. The V and J ends lost 3 bases and 4 bases respectively, with 13 bases between them. The CDR3 is 16 amino acids. CDR1 is LGHDT and CDR2 is YNNKEL in the germline V gene (reference sequence). The CDR3 sequence: CASSHPPGRGANVLTF. The CDR3 DNA reads as TGTGCCAGCAGCCATCCCCCCGGGCGGGGGGCCAACGTCCTGACTTTC. Variable domain in full (rest from reference TRBV3-1 and TRBJ2-6): DTAVSQTPKYLVTQMGNDKSIKCEQNLGHDTMYWYKQDSKKFLKIMFSYNNKELIINETVPNRFSPKSPDKAHLNLHINSLELGDSAVYFCASSHPPGRGANVLTFGAGSRLTVL.

This clonotype came up many times. The CDR3, as DNA: TGCGCCAGCTCTACACAGGGAACCCCCACTGAAGCTTTCTTT. Translation: CASSTQGTPTEAFF. The chain couples TRBV5-1 to TRBJ1-1, with D perhaps matching TRBD1 (6 bases). The CDR3 extends over 14 amino acids. V was trimmed by 7 bases and J by 4 bases, leaving 17 bases between them. Germline lookup yields CDR1 SGHRS and CDR2 YFSETQ.

This clonotype was detected many times. V usage is TRBV20-1 and J usage is TRBJ2-3; D is ambiguous. The CDR3 is 11 amino acids. The germline V and J ends were trimmed by 5 bases and 1 base, with 4 bases remaining between them. Germline assignment: CDR1 DFQATT and CDR2 SNEGSKA (reference sequence). The CDR3 loop reads CSALRTDTQYF. In DNA, the CDR3 is TGCAGTGCTCTTCGCACAGATACGCAGTATTTT.

This clonotype has at least ten counts. The gene calls are TRBV19 and TRBJ2-1; TRBD2 matches at 10 bases. Trimming took 3 bases from V and 5 from J; bases not matched to a gene: 13. Germline V gene sequence: CDR1 LNHDA, CDR2 SQIVND (reference sequence). The CDR3 has 18 residues. CDR3 residues: CASSIFGGKRGGDNEQFF. The CDR3 DNA reads TGTGCCAGTAGTATCTTCGGGGGTAAGCGGGGGGGCGACAATGAGCAGTTCTTC.

The chain carries TRBV7-6 and TRBJ2-3, with 7 bases lining up with TRBD2. Trimming at V came to 5 bases and at J to 4 bases, leaving 15 bases not matched to a gene. Looked up from germline, CDR1 is SGHVS and CDR2 is FNYEAQ. The CDR3 extends over 17 amino acids. CDR3: CASSPRRDHRGADTQYF. For the CDR3, the DNA is TGTGCCAGCAGCCCACGCCGGGACCATCGGGGGGCAGATACGCAGTATTTT.

The chain recombines TRBV6-1 with TRBJ2-3; 14 bases match TRBD2. After removal of 7 bases from V and 0 bases from J, the junction contained 12 bases not matched to a gene. The CDR3 length is 19 residues. The V gene's germline CDR1 is MNHNS and CDR2 SASEGT. For the CDR3, the DNA is TGTGCCAGCACCCCAGGACTAGCGGGGGGCGCCTCGAGCACAGATACGCAGTATTTT. Amino acids: CASTPGLAGGASSTDTQYF.

The V call is TRBV7-9, the J call TRBJ1-2; D is possibly TRBD1 (5 bases). CDR3 length equals 13 residues. V gave up 5 bases and J gave up 7 bases, with 14 bases separating them. CDR1 SEHNR and CDR2 FQNEAQ come from the germline V gene (reference sequence). CDR3 nucleotide sequence: TGTGCCAGCAGCCACCCCCCCGGGGCTGGCTACACCTTC. Protein sequence: CASSHPPGAGYTF.

This chain joins TRBV7-9 and TRBJ2-5, with D possibly being TRBD2 (6 bases). Looked up from germline, CDR1 is SEHNR and CDR2 is FQNEAQ (reference sequence). V lost 4 bases and J 2 bases, leaving 20 bases between the germline ends. The CDR3 totals 17 residues. The CDR3 is CASSSPAAGTFQETQYF. DNA of the CDR3: TGTGCCAGCAGCTCCCCGGCCGCCGGGACTTTTCAAGAGACCCAGTACTTC.